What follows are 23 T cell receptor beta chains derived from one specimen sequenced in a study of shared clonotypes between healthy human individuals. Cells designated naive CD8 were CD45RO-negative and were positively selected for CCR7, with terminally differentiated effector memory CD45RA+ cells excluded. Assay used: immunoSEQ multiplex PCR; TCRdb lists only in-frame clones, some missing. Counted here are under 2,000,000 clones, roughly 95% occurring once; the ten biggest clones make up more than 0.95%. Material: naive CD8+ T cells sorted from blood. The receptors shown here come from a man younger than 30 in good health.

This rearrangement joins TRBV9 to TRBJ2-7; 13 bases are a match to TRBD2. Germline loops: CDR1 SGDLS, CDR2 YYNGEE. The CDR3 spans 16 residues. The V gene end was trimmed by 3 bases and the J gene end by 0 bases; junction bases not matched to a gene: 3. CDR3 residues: CASSDTSGGVSYEQYF. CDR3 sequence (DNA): TGTGCCAGCAGCGATACTAGCGGGGGGGTCTCCTACGAGCAGTACTTC.

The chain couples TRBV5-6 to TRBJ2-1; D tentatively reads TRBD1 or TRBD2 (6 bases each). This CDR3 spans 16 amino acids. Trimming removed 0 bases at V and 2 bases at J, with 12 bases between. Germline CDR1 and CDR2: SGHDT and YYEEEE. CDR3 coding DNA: TGTGCCAGCAGCTTGGAGGTGGGGGGCCCCTACAATGAGCAGTTCTTC. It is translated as CASSLEVGGPYNEQFF.

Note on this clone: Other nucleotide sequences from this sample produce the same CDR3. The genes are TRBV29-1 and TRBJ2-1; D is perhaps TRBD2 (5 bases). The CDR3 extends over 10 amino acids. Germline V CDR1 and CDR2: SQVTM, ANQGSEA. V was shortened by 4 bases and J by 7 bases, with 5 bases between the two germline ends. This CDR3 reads CSVAGNEQFF. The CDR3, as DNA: TGCAGCGTTGCGGGGAATGAGCAGTTCTTC.

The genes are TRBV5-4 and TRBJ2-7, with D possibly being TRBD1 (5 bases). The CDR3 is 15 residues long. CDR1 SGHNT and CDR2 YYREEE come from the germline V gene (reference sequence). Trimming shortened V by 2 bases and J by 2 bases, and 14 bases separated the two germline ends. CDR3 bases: TGTGCCAGCAGCTTTTGGGCAGGGAAAGCCTACGAGCAGTACTTC. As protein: CASSFWAGKAYEQYF. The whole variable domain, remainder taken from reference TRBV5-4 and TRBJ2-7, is ETGVTQSPTHLIKTRGQQVTLRCSSQSGHNTVSWYQQALGQGPQFIFQYYREEENGRGNFPPRFSGLQFPNYSSELNVNALELDDSALYLCASSFWAGKAYEQYFGPGTRLTVT.

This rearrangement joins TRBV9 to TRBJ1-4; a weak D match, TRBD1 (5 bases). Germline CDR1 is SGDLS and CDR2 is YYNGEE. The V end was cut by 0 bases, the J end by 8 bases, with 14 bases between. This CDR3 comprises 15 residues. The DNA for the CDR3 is TGTGCCAGCAGCGTAGACGGACACTTAGGGGAAAAACTGTTTTTT. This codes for CASSVDGHLGEKLFF.

The CDR3 coding sequence is TGTGCCAGCAGTACGGGGACAGAACAAGAGACCCAGTACTTC. Its protein product is CASSTGTEQETQYF. The J gene is TRBJ2-5, the V gene TRBV27, with 7 nucleotides matching TRBD1. Germline values: CDR1 MNHEY, CDR2 SMNVEV (reference sequence). The CDR3 covers 14 residues. The junction had 5 bases not matched to a gene; V was cut back by 5 bases and J by 2 bases.

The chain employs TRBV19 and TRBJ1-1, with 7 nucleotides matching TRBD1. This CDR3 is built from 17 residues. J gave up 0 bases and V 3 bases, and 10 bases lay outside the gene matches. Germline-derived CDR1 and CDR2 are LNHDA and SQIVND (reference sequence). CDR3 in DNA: TGTGCCAGTAGTATTCGAGACAGGGTCAAAATGAACACTGAAGCTTTCTTT. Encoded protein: CASSIRDRVKMNTEAFF.

This chain's CDR3 is CASSLGDKYNEQFF. The CDR3 DNA sequence: TGTGCCAGCAGCTTAGGGGACAAATACAATGAGCAGTTCTTC. This chain uses TRBV7-9 with TRBJ2-1, with D perhaps TRBD1 (6 bases). V lost 1 base, J lost 4 bases, and 8 bases lay in between. The CDR3 has 14 residues. CDR1 SEHNR and CDR2 FQNEAQ come from the germline V gene (reference sequence). Together with reference TRBV7-9 and TRBJ2-1, the CDR3 gives the full variable domain: DTGVSQNPRHKITKRGQNVTFRCDPISEHNRLYWYRQTLGQGPEFLTYFQNEAQLEKSRLLSDRFSAERPKGSFSTLEIQRTEQGDSAMYLCASSLGDKYNEQFFGPGTRLTVL.

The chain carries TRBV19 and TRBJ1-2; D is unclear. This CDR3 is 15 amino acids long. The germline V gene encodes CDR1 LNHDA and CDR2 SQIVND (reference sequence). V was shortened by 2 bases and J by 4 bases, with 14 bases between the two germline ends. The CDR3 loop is CASSITNGPLYGYTF. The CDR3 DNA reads TGTGCCAGTAGTATAACAAACGGGCCTCTCTATGGCTACACCTTC.

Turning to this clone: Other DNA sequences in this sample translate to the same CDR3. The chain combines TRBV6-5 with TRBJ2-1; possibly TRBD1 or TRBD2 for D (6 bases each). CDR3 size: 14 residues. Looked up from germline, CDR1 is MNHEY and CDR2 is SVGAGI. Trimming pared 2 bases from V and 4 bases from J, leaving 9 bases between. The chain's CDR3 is CASSYTGAYNEQFF. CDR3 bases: TGTGCCAGCAGTTACACGGGGGCTTACAATGAGCAGTTCTTC.

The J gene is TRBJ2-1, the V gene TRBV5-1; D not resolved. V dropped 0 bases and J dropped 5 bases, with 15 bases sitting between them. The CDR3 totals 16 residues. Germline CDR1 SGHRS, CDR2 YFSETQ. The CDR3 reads CASSLATLIPDNEQFF. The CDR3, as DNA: TGCGCCAGCAGCTTGGCCACCCTTATTCCCGACAATGAGCAGTTCTTC.

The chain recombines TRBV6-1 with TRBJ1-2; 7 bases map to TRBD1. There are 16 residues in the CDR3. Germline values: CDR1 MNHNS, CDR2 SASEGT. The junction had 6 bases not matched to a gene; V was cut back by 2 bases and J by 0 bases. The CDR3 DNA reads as TGTGCCAGCAGTGAAAGAAGGACAGGAGCTAACTATGGCTACACCTTC. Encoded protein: CASSERRTGANYGYTF.

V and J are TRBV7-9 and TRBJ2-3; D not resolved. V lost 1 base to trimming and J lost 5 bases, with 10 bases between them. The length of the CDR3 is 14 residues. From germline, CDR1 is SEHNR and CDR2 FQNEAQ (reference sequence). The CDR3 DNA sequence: TGTGCCAGCAGCTTAGGAGATTTCCTAGATACGCAGTATTTT. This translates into CASSLGDFLDTQYF.

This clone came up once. DNA for the CDR3: TGCGCCAGCAGCTGGTGGCGGGGCTCCGAAGAGACCCAGTACTTC. It translates to CASSWWRGSEETQYF. This chain uses TRBV5-1 with TRBJ2-5, with a weak D call TRBD2 (6 bases). The CDR3 totals 15 residues. Trimming left V 3 bases short and J 3 bases short, with 15 bases between. The germline V gene encodes CDR1 SGHRS and CDR2 YFSETQ.

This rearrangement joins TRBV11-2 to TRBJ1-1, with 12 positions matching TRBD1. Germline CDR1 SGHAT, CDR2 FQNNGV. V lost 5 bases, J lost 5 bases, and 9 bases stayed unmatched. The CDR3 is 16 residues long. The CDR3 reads CASSHIPGQGATEAFF. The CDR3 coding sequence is TGTGCCAGCAGCCACATCCCGGGACAGGGGGCAACTGAAGCTTTCTTT.

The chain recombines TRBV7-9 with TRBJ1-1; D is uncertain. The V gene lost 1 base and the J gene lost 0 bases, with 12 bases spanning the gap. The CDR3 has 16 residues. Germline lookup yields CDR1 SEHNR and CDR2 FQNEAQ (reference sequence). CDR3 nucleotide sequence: TGTGCCAGCAGCTTAGTAGGCCAGGTCATGAACACTGAAGCTTTCTTT. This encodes CASSLVGQVMNTEAFF.

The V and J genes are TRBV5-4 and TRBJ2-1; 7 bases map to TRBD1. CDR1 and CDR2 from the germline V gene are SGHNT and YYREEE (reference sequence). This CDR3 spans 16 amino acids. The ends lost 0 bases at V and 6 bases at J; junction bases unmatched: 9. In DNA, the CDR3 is TGTGCCAGCAGCTTGGGTGAGGGGGCCAGCCCCAATGAGCAGTTCTTC. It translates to CASSLGEGASPNEQFF.

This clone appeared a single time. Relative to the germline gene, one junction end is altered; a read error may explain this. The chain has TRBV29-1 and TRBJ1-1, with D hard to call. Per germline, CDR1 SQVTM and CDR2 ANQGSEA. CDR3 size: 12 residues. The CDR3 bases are TGCAGCGGTGAAGGTAGTAGGACTGAAGCTTTCTTT. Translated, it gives CSGEGSRTEAFF.

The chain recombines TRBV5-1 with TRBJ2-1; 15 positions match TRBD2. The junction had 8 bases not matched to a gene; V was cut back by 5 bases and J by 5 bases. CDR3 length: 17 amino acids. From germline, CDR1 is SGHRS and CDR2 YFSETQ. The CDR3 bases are TGCGCCAGCAGACAAGGGACTAGCGGGAGGATGAACAATGAGCAGTTCTTC. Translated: CASRQGTSGRMNNEQFF.

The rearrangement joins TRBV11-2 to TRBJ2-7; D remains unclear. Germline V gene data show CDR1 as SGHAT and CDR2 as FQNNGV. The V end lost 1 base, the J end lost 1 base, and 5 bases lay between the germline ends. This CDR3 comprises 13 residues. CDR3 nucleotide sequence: TGTGCCAGCAGCTTAGCGACATCCTACGAGCAGTACTTC. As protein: CASSLATSYEQYF.

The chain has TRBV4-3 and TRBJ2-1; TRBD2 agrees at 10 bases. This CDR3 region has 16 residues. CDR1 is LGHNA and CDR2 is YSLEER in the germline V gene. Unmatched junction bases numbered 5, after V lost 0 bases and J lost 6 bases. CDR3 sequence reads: CASSQEAAGGLNEQFF. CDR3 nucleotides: TGCGCCAGCAGCCAAGAGGCAGCGGGGGGGCTCAATGAGCAGTTCTTC.

CDR3 in amino acids: CASSAPGQGSPANTGELFF. The CDR3 nucleotides read TGTGCCAGCAGCGCCCCGGGACAGGGGTCTCCCGCGAACACCGGGGAGCTGTTTTTT. The chain has TRBV7-9 and TRBJ2-2, with 10 bases matching TRBD1. The CDR3 loop spans 19 amino acids. V dropped 5 bases and J dropped 0; count of bases not matched to a gene: 12. The germline gives CDR1 SEHNR, CDR2 FQNEAQ (reference sequence). The full variable domain, in which reference TRBV7-9 and TRBJ2-2 provide the parts outside the CDR3, is DTGVSQNPRHKITKRGQNVTFRCDPISEHNRLYWYRQTLGQGPEFLTYFQNEAQLEKSRLLSDRFSAERPKGSFSTLEIQRTEQGDSAMYLCASSAPGQGSPANTGELFFGEGSRLTVL.

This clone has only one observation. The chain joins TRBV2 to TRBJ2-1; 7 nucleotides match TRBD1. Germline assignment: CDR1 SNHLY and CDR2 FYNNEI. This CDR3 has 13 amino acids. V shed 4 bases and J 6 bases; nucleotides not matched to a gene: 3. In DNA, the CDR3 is TGTGCCAGCAGTGCCGCAGGGGGCAATGAGCAGTTCTTC. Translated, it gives CASSAAGGNEQFF.